The 15 T cell receptor beta chains given below trace back to one sample, sequenced in a study of PD-L1 blockade in urothelial cancer. Using immunoSEQ multiplex PCR, the repertoire was profiled, and TCRdb retains in-frame clones only, with some absent. The sample includes roughly 51,000 clones, about 86% of them seen just once. Time point: pretreatment peripheral blood. Sequencing was performed on PBMCs, taken around atezolizumab (anti-PD-L1) treatment. The origin of the receptors is a man in his 60s with urothelial cancer.

In its sample, this clone was seen a few times. The CDR3 sequence is CASSQDWPGWLGSGANVLTF. For the CDR3, the DNA is TGCGCCAGCAGCCAAGATTGGCCAGGGTGGTTGGGGTCTGGGGCCAACGTCCTGACTTTC. The gene calls are TRBV4-3 and TRBJ2-6; TRBD1 is a possible D gene (5 bases). The V gene lost 0 bases and the J gene lost 1 base, with 19 bases spanning the gap. The CDR3 is 20 amino acids. Germline values: CDR1 LGHNA, CDR2 YSLEER.

V usage is TRBV15 and J usage is TRBJ2-1, with a possible D match to TRBD2 (5 bases). Germline V gene sequence: CDR1 LNHNV, CDR2 YYDKDF (reference sequence). The CDR3 spans 16 residues. V dropped 0 bases and J dropped 4 bases, with 13 bases sitting between them. In nucleotides, the CDR3 is TGTGCCACCAGCAGAGATCCGAGGGTGTATTACAATGAGCAGTTCTTC. Translation gives CATSRDPRVYYNEQFF.

The chain carries TRBV7-3 and TRBJ1-2; TRBD1 might be the D (5 bases). Germline CDR1 and CDR2: SGHTA and FQGTGA. V lost 5 bases to trimming and J lost 4 bases, with 14 bases between them. The CDR3 runs to 14 residues. The CDR3 coding sequence is TGTGCCAGCAGCAGGCTAGGGGTCCTCTATGGCTACACCTTC. It encodes CASSRLGVLYGYTF.

This clone was observed a few times. The gene calls are TRBV7-2 and TRBJ2-7, with D possibly being TRBD1 (6 bases). CDR3 length equals 13 residues. Germline V gene lookup returns CDR1 SGHTA and CDR2 FQGNSA. The V and J ends lost 3 bases and 5 bases respectively, with 11 bases between them. CDR3 nucleotide sequence: TGTGCCAGCAGCTTGGCAGGGGCTAACGAGCAGTACTTC. Its translation: CASSLAGANEQYF.

The chain combines TRBV2 with TRBJ1-2, with 7 bases identical to TRBD1. V lost 4 bases, J lost 7 bases, and 6 bases stayed unmatched. Germline CDR1 SNHLY, CDR2 FYNNEI. This CDR3 spans 13 amino acids. The CDR3 protein is CASSGTGRLGYTF. The CDR3 DNA reads as TGTGCCAGCAGTGGGACAGGTCGGCTTGGCTACACCTTC.

V is TRBV7-3 and J is TRBJ2-3; no definite D call. Trimming removed 1 base at V and 0 bases at J, with 5 bases between. This CDR3 has 14 residues. Germline V CDR1 and CDR2: SGHTA, FQGTGA. As DNA, the CDR3 is TGTGCCAGCAGCTTAAGTAGCAGCACAGATACGCAGTATTTT. This encodes CASSLSSSTDTQYF.

The V call is TRBV5-1, the J call TRBJ2-5; TRBD1 matches 7 bases. Losses at the gene ends were 7 bases for V and 0 bases for J; bases not matched to a gene: 9. The CDR3 is 15 amino acids. Germline CDR1 is SGHRS and CDR2 is YFSETQ. This chain's CDR3 is CASRPTGSYQETQYF. CDR3 bases: TGCGCCAGCCGGCCGACAGGGAGTTACCAAGAGACCCAGTACTTC.

Only a few counts were recorded for this clone. This rearrangement joins TRBV7-2 to TRBJ1-2; 7 bases are shared with TRBD1. Germline loops: CDR1 SGHTA, CDR2 FQGNSA. This CDR3 has 12 amino acids. The ends lost 5 bases at V and 8 bases at J; junction bases unmatched: 5. As DNA, the CDR3 is TGTGCCAGCAGCGAGACAGGGAAAGGCTACACCTTC. It translates to CASSETGKGYTF.

V usage is TRBV7-9 and J usage is TRBJ1-4; 7 nucleotides agree with TRBD1. Trimming removed 3 bases from V and 0 bases from J; junction bases left unmatched: 4. Germline CDR1 reads SEHNR; CDR2 reads FQNEAQ (reference sequence). There are 16 residues in the CDR3. CDR3 sequence reads: CASSLDRIPTNEKLFF. CDR3 in DNA: TGTGCCAGCAGCTTGGACAGGATCCCAACTAATGAAAAACTGTTTTTT.

This chain joins TRBV30 and TRBJ2-3; D might be TRBD2 (5 bases). The germline gives CDR1 GTSNPN, CDR2 SVGIG (reference sequence). The CDR3 extends over 12 amino acids. Trimming removed 5 bases at V and 7 bases at J, with 13 bases between. CDR3 loop: CAWAEAAYTQYF. DNA for the CDR3: TGTGCCTGGGCGGAAGCGGCGTATACGCAGTATTTT.

The chain employs TRBV10-1 and TRBJ1-2; D gene uncertain. This CDR3 contains 13 residues. Germline V gives CDR1 WNHNN, CDR2 SYGVQD (reference sequence). With 3 bases removed from V and 0 bases from J, the gap between germline ends came to 5 bases. The CDR3 DNA reads as TGCGCCAGCAGTGACAGTTCTAACTATGGCTACACCTTC. It codes for CASSDSSNYGYTF.

The chain joins TRBV7-2 to TRBJ1-2, with 9 nucleotides matching TRBD1. Germline lookup yields CDR1 SGHTA and CDR2 FQGNSA. The V segment lost 5 bases and the J segment 8 bases; nucleotides outside the gene matches: 12. CDR3 size: 15 residues. Written as DNA, the CDR3 is TGTGCCAGCAGCCCTACGGTAGGGACAGGGCAAGGCTACACCTTC. It yields the protein CASSPTVGTGQGYTF.

The gene calls are TRBV5-1 and TRBJ1-3; the D gene is possibly TRBD1 (6 bases). The CDR3 runs 17 residues. Germline lookup yields CDR1 SGHRS and CDR2 YFSETQ. V lost 0 bases to trimming and J lost 0 bases, with 13 bases between them. As DNA, the CDR3 is TGCGCCAGCAGCTTGGACGGACAGATTTTCTCTGGAAACACCATATATTTT. Protein sequence: CASSLDGQIFSGNTIYF.

The chain has TRBV18 and TRBJ2-1, with 8 bases aligning to TRBD2. V was pared by 0 bases and J by 2 bases, with 9 bases of the junction left unmatched. The CDR3 has 18 residues. Germline V lookup: CDR1 KGHSH, CDR2 LQKENI. The CDR3 DNA reads as TGTGCCAGCTCACCACCTTCCTCACTAGCGGCCCCCTACAATGAGCAGTTCTTC. This sequence encodes CASSPPSSLAAPYNEQFF.

This clone is a singleton in its sample. The chain has TRBV19 and TRBJ2-3, with D maybe TRBD1 (5 bases). The length of the CDR3 is 13 residues. Trimming removed 4 bases at V and 1 base at J, with 6 bases between. Germline V gene data show CDR1 as LNHDA and CDR2 as SQIVND (reference sequence). The CDR3 is CASSTGRTDTQYF. CDR3 DNA sequence: TGTGCCAGTAGTACAGGGCGCACAGATACGCAGTATTTT. The whole variable domain, filled in from reference TRBV19 and TRBJ2-3, reads DGGITQSPKYLFRKEGQNVTLSCEQNLNHDAMYWYRQDPGQGLRLIYYSQIVNDFQKGDIAEGYSVSREKKESFPLTVTSAQKNPTAFYLCASSTGRTDTQYFGPGTRLTVL.